A single sample is the source of the 17 T cell receptor beta chains below, sequenced in a study of OX40 agonist ivuxolimab in advanced cancers. TCRdb keeps only in-frame clones here, not all; method: immunoSEQ multiplex PCR. The sample records 30,000 to 40,000 clones, roughly 80% being singletons. This sample comprised CD4+ or CD8+ T cells sorted from blood, obtained in a trial of the OX40 agonist ivuxolimab. Receptors originate from an adult with an advanced solid tumor such as melanoma, head and neck, liver or kidney cancer.

The chain combines TRBV21-1 with TRBJ1-3; TRBD1 reflects the table's D call only, with no check against the DNA. TRBV21-1 is classified as a pseudogene. The CDR3 consists of 19 residues. The DNA of the CDR3 is TGTGCCAGCAGCAAAAAGGAAACCGTGGGCAGGGGGTACGGAAACACCATATATTTT. Translating it yields CASSKKETVGRGYGNTIYF.

The genes are TRBV28 and TRBJ2-7; 7 bases line up with TRBD1. J lost 3 bases, V lost 7 bases, and 12 bases had no gene match. The CDR3 length is 15 residues. Per germline, CDR1 MDHEN and CDR2 SYDVKM. The CDR3 DNA is TGTGCCAGCAAGTCGCAAGGGGGCGGTAGCTACGAGCAGTACTTC. Its protein is CASKSQGGGSYEQYF.

CDR3 DNA: TGTGCCAGCAGTTTTATGATAGGCGGAACCTCTGGAAACACCATATATTTT. It specifies CASSFMIGGTSGNTIYF. V and J are TRBV28 and TRBJ1-3; D call uncertain. Germline assignment: CDR1 MDHEN and CDR2 SYDVKM. The V end lost 3 bases, the J end lost 0 bases, and 15 bases lay between the germline ends. The CDR3 runs to 17 residues.

The rearrangement links TRBV7-9 to TRBJ2-7; D could derive from TRBD1 or TRBD2 (5 bases each). CDR1 and CDR2 from the germline V gene are SEHNR and FQNEAQ (reference sequence). V was pared by 4 bases and J by 5 bases, with 18 bases between. This CDR3 has 15 amino acids. The CDR3 loop reads CASSWYEVGDHEQYF. The CDR3 DNA reads TGTGCCAGCAGCTGGTATGAGGTGGGGGACCACGAGCAGTACTTC. The full variable domain, with the rest looked up from reference TRBV7-9 and TRBJ2-7, is DTGVSQNPRHKITKRGQNVTFRCDPISEHNRLYWYRQTLGQGPEFLTYFQNEAQLEKSRLLSDRFSAERPKGSFSTLEIQRTEQGDSAMYLCASSWYEVGDHEQYFGPGTRLTVT.

The chain carries TRBV28 and TRBJ1-4; TRBD1 might be the D (5 bases). CDR3 length equals 14 residues. The V end lost 5 bases, the J end lost 4 bases, and 11 bases lay between the germline ends. From germline, CDR1 is MDHEN and CDR2 SYDVKM. This CDR3 is CASSLRDGNEKLFF. In nucleotides, the CDR3 is TGTGCCAGCAGTCTCCGGGACGGTAATGAAAAACTGTTTTTT.

This chain connects TRBV7-2 to TRBJ1-1; D call uncertain. Per the germline V gene, CDR1 is SGHTA and CDR2 is FQGNSA. Trimming stripped 1 base from V and 5 bases from J, with 5 bases between. CDR3 length equals 12 residues. CDR3 residues: CASSLVATEAFF. The CDR3 coding sequence is TGTGCCAGCAGCTTAGTGGCTACTGAAGCTTTCTTT.

The V gene is TRBV7-2, the J gene TRBJ2-5, with unresolved D. V was cut by 1 base and J by 0 bases, with 6 bases left in between. The germline CDR1 and CDR2 sequences are SGHTA and FQGNSA. This CDR3 has 14 residues. CDR3 residues: CASSLEGYQETQYF. CDR3 nucleotides: TGTGCCAGCAGCTTAGAGGGTTACCAAGAGACCCAGTACTTC.

V gene TRBV11-1 combines with J gene TRBJ1-1, with D unclear. The germline V gene encodes CDR1 SGHAT and CDR2 FQDESV (reference sequence). CDR3 length: 15 residues. Trimming shortened V by 3 bases and J by 1 base, and 12 bases separated the two germline ends. DNA of the CDR3: TGTGCCAGCAGCTTCCGCCGGGAGGAGAACACTGAAGCTTTCTTT. Translated: CASSFRREENTEAFF.

J is TRBJ2-2 and V is TRBV7-6; maybe TRBD1 (6 bases). The germline V gene encodes CDR1 SGHVS and CDR2 FNYEAQ. Between the trimmed V and J ends, which lost 5 bases and 5 bases, there was a span of 18 bases. CDR3 length: 16 amino acids. CDR3 coding DNA: TGTGCCAGCAGCCCACCGGGACATGCCATAACCGGGGAGCTGTTTTTT. It codes for CASSPPGHAITGELFF.

The V and J genes are TRBV28 and TRBJ2-7; D is uncertain. V was cut by 8 bases and J by 4 bases, with 15 bases left in between. The germline V gene encodes CDR1 MDHEN and CDR2 SYDVKM. CDR3 length equals 13 residues. CDR3 nucleotides: TGTGCCAGCGAACCCTCAATCGGGTACGAGCAGTACTTC. Protein: CASEPSIGYEQYF.

The chain joins TRBV7-9 to TRBJ2-6; the D call may be TRBD1 or TRBD2 (5 bases each). The CDR3 runs to 17 residues. Trimming stripped 4 bases from V and 0 bases from J, with 13 bases between. Per germline, CDR1 SEHNR and CDR2 FQNEAQ (reference sequence). CDR3 loop: CASSWDRTSSGANVLTF. DNA of the CDR3: TGTGCCAGCAGCTGGGACCGTACGAGCTCTGGGGCCAACGTCCTGACTTTC.

This chain connects TRBV7-9 to TRBJ2-3; 14 nucleotides align to TRBD2. Germline values: CDR1 SEHNR, CDR2 FQNEAQ (reference sequence). The CDR3 is 17 amino acids. Trimming removed 3 bases from V and 2 bases from J; junction bases left unmatched: 4. The CDR3 coding sequence is TGTGCCAGCAGCTTCGGGACTAGCGGGGGCCACACAGATACGCAGTATTTT. Its translation: CASSFGTSGGHTDTQYF.

The J gene is TRBJ2-3, the V gene TRBV10-3, with 11 nucleotides matching TRBD2. V lost 3 bases to trimming and J lost 1 base; unmatched junction nucleotides: 3. There are 16 residues in the CDR3. Germline CDR1 and CDR2: ENHRY and SYGVKD. This CDR3 reads CAISDLAGGGTDTQYF. CDR3 DNA sequence: TGTGCCATCAGTGACCTAGCGGGAGGCGGCACAGATACGCAGTATTTT.

The V gene is TRBV18, the J gene TRBJ2-5; D is undetermined. CDR1 and CDR2 (germline): KGHSH, LQKENI. The V end lost 2 bases, the J end lost 2 bases, and 12 bases lay between the germline ends. The CDR3 covers 15 residues. CDR3 bases: TGTGCCAGCTCACCATGGGGTTTGGGGCAAGAGACCCAGTACTTC. It is translated as CASSPWGLGQETQYF.

This clone has a single count. This chain connects TRBV7-9 to TRBJ1-6; no clear D gene. Trimming left V 1 base short and J 7 bases short, with 14 bases between. Germline CDR1 reads SEHNR; CDR2 reads FQNEAQ (reference sequence). The CDR3 runs 16 residues. The CDR3 sequence is CASSLESIEINSPLHF. CDR3 nucleotide sequence: TGTGCCAGCAGCTTAGAGTCAATAGAAATAAATTCACCCCTCCACTTT.

The chain combines TRBV27 with TRBJ2-7, with TRBD2 identical over 13 bases. The V segment lost 2 bases and the J segment 5 bases; nucleotides outside the gene matches: 3. The CDR3 runs 15 residues. Germline V gives CDR1 MNHEY, CDR2 SMNVEV (reference sequence). In DNA form, the CDR3 reads TGTGCCAGCAGTTTACAAGGGACTAGCGGGAACGAGCAGTACTTC. Translation gives CASSLQGTSGNEQYF.

The rearrangement links TRBV4-1 to TRBJ1-1, with TRBD1 matching over 7 bases. The germline V gene has CDR1 MGHRA and CDR2 YSYEKL. After removal of 3 bases from V and 1 base from J, the junction contained 5 bases not matched to a gene. The CDR3 sequence is 15 residues long. CDR3 protein: CASSQMTGTNTEAFF. CDR3 DNA: TGCGCCAGCAGCCAGATGACAGGGACGAACACTGAAGCTTTCTTT.